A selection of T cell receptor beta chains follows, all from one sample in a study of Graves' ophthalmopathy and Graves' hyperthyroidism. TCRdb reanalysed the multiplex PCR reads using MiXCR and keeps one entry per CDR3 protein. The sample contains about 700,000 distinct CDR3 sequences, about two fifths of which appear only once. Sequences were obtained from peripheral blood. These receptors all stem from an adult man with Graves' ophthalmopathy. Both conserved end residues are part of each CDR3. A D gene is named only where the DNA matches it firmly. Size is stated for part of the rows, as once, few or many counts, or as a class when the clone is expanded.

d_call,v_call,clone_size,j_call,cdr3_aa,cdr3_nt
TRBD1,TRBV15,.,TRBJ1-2,CVTSGRTGGNYGYTF,TGTGTCACCAGCGGGCGGACAGGCGGGAACTATGGCTACACCTTC
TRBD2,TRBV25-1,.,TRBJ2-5,CASSGSGTSLETLYF,TGTGCCAGCAGTGGATCCGGGACTAGCTTAGAGACCCTGTACTTC
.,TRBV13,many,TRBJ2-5,CASSLYQGGETQYF,TGTGCCAGCAGCTTATATCAGGGCGGCGAGACCCAGTACTTC
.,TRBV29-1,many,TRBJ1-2,CSVAGGLYGYTF,TGCAGCGTTGCTGGGGGACTCTATGGCTACACCTTC
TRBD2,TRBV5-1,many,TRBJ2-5,CASSPAGEGRPPWYF,TGCGCCAGCAGCCCCGCGGGGGAGGGCAGACCCCCTTGGTACTTC
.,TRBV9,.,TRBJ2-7,CASSQPLRGKSYEQYF,TGTGCCAGCAGCCAACCTCTGAGGGGAAAGTCCTACGAGCAGTACTTC
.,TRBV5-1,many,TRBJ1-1,CASSLVYSNEAFF,TGCGCCAGCAGCTTGGTCTACAGCAATGAAGCTTTCTTT
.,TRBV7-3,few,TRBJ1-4,CASSLIRSTNEKLFF,TGTGCCAGCAGCTTAATACGAAGTACTAATGAAAAACTGTTTTTT
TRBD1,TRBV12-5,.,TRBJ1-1,CASGLARTGTDMNTEAFF,TGTGCTAGTGGTTTGGCACGGACCGGGACAGACATGAACACTGAAGCTTTCTTT
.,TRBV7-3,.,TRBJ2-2,CASSFYWGVNTGELFF,TGTGCCAGCAGCTTTTATTGGGGGGTGAACACCGGGGAGCTGTTTTTT
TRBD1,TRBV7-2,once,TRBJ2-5,CASSPSGTGSWETQYF,TGTGCCAGCAGCCCCTCCGGGACAGGGAGTTGGGAGACCCAGTACTTC
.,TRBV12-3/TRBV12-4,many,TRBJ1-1,CASSTTGFPMNTEAFF,TGTGCCAGCAGTACAACAGGGTTCCCTATGAACACTGAAGCTTTCTTT
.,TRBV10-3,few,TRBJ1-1,CASMRQAFGTEAFF,TGTGCCAGTATGCGGCAGGCTTTTGGCACTGAAGCTTTCTTT
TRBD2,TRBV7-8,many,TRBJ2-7,CASSLSPAGGSEQYF,TGTGCCAGCAGCTTAAGCCCAGCGGGGGGTAGCGAGCAGTACTTC
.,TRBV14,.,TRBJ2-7,CASSQTTGSEQYF,TGTGCCAGCAGCCAAACAACAGGGAGCGAGCAGTACTTC
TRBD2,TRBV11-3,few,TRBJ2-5,CASSLEGSGAQYF,TGTGCCAGCAGCTTAGAAGGTAGCGGGGCCCAGTACTTC
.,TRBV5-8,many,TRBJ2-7,CASSLFSPYEQYF,TGTGCCAGCAGCTTGTTCAGTCCCTACGAGCAGTACTTC
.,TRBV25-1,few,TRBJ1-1,CASSVGSYWNTNTEAFF,TGTGCCAGCTCAGTTGGATCGTATTGGAATACGAACACTGAAGCTTTCTTT